Shown below are 14 T cell receptor beta chains from a single sample sequenced in a study of CD8+CD57+ T cells in acquired aplastic anemia. TCR beta VDJ and CDR3 were profiled, and genomic DNA was the template. TCRdb called the reads again in MiXCR, with one record for every CDR3 protein. The table has some 170,000 distinct CDR3 sequences, around 40% seen once. Sequenced material: sorted CD4+, CD8+, or CD8+CD57+ T cells (not recorded which) from PBMCs. Source of these receptors: a human donor in good health.

The CDR3 is CASSMVRETGSPLHF. The CDR3 nucleotides read TGTGCCAGTAGTATGGTCAGGGAAACCGGTTCACCCCTCCACTTT. The chain has TRBV19 and TRBJ1-6, with a possible D match to TRBD1 (5 bases). CDR1 is LNHDA and CDR2 is SQIVND in the germline V gene (reference sequence). Trimming removed 3 bases at V and 9 bases at J, with 15 bases between. This CDR3 has 15 residues.

The genes are TRBV18 and TRBJ1-1, with D uncertain. The CDR3 is 14 amino acids. Trimming shortened V by 2 bases and J by 0 bases, and 7 bases separated the two germline ends. Germline V CDR1 and CDR2: KGHSH, LQKENI. Here the CDR3 reads CASSPRAMNTEAFF. CDR3 DNA sequence: TGTGCCAGCTCACCAAGGGCAATGAACACTGAAGCTTTCTTT.

This clonotype was counted at least ten times. The chain joins TRBV5-1 to TRBJ1-1; D might be TRBD1 (6 bases). CDR3 length equals 14 residues. Trimming left V 0 bases short and J 4 bases short, with 10 bases between. CDR1 SGHRS and CDR2 YFSETQ come from the germline V gene. CDR3: CASSLEGGPTEAFF. CDR3 coding DNA: TGCGCCAGCAGCTTGGAAGGGGGACCCACTGAAGCTTTCTTT.

The J gene is TRBJ2-5, the V gene TRBV20-1; no clear D. The V end lost 3 bases, the J end lost 1 base, and 18 bases lay between the germline ends. The CDR3 is made up of 16 amino acids. Germline CDR1 reads DFQATT; CDR2 reads SNEGSKA (reference sequence). CDR3 DNA: TGCAGTGCTAGGGATCTCCAGCCTAAATTCCAAGAGACCCAGTACTTC. Its translation: CSARDLQPKFQETQYF.

This clonotype was recorded many times. The rearrangement links TRBV6-1 to TRBJ2-1, with 8 bases lining up with TRBD1. Trimming cost V 10 bases and J 5 bases; bases outside gene matches: 7. Looked up from germline, CDR1 is MNHNS and CDR2 is SASEGT. This CDR3 is built from 13 residues. CDR3 region: CATLRGLNNEQFF. The DNA of the CDR3 is TGTGCCACCCTCAGGGGGCTGAACAATGAGCAGTTCTTC.

This clonotype was detected ten times or more. In DNA, the CDR3 is TGCGCCAGCAGCCAATATGAGGCCGGGGGCAACAATGAGCAGTTCTTC. The encoded protein is CASSQYEAGGNNEQFF. The chain employs TRBV5-1 and TRBJ2-1; tentatively, D is TRBD1 or TRBD2 (6 bases each). The V gene lost 4 bases and the J gene lost 5 bases, with 19 bases spanning the gap. There are 16 residues in the CDR3. From germline, CDR1 is SGHRS and CDR2 YFSETQ.

This clonotype has just one count. The CDR3 nucleotides are TGCAGCGTTTGTACGGGGGGGCCCCCAGATACGCAGTATTTT. It specifies CSVCTGGPPDTQYF. The chain couples TRBV29-1 to TRBJ2-3; TRBD2 matches 8 bases. The CDR3 totals 14 residues. V shed 5 bases and J 4 bases; nucleotides not matched to a gene: 8. Per germline, CDR1 SQVTM and CDR2 ANQGSEA.

This sequence joins TRBV19 and TRBJ1-5; tentative D call: TRBD1 (5 bases). The CDR3 covers 15 residues. From germline, CDR1 is LNHDA and CDR2 SQIVND (reference sequence). The V end was cut by 6 bases, the J end by 7 bases, with 19 bases between. CDR3 sequence (DNA): TGTGCCAGTAGCTCGATAATGGGAGGGACGCAGCCCCAGCATTTT. This translates into CASSSIMGGTQPQHF.

With regard to this clonotype: Germline is not matched at one junction end, which may reflect a read error. This sequence joins TRBV15 and TRBJ2-3; D possibly corresponds to TRBD1 (6 bases). The CDR3 is 11 amino acids. Germline loops: CDR1 LNHNV, CDR2 YYDKDF (reference sequence). The CDR3 DNA sequence: TGTGCCACAGGGGACACAGGTACGCAGTATTTT. Amino acid sequence: CATGDTGTQYF.

In the case of this clonotype: This may be a read error: a much more frequent sequence differs by one nucleotide. The rearrangement links TRBV20-1 to TRBJ2-2, with D possibly being TRBD1 or TRBD2 (5 bases each). The CDR3 is made up of 13 amino acids. Germline V CDR1 and CDR2: DFQATT, SNEGSKA (reference sequence). Here the CDR3 DNA reads TGCAGTGCTAACGATGGGGGTCCCGGGGAGCTGCTTTTT. This gives the protein CSANDGGPGELLF.

The sample holds many counts of this clonotype. The V and J genes are TRBV20-1 and TRBJ2-7; 10 nucleotides line up with TRBD1. Looked up from germline, CDR1 is DFQATT and CDR2 is SNEGSKA (reference sequence). The length of the CDR3 is 13 residues. V dropped 1 base and J dropped 13; count of bases not matched to a gene: 10. CDR3 loop: CSARVPQDRGLYF. In nucleotides, the CDR3 is TGCAGTGCTAGAGTACCCCAGGACAGGGGGTTATACTTC.

A word on this clonotype: A much larger clone differs from this one at a single base, so this may be a read error. The V call is TRBV2, the J call TRBJ2-7, with TRBD2 matching 10 bases. The CDR3 is 15 residues long. CDR1 is SNHLY, CDR2 FYNNEI, per germline. V lost 4 bases and J lost 6; bases outside the gene matches: 9. The CDR3 reads CASSASGSGDCEQYF. The CDR3 bases are TGTGCCAGCAGTGCTAGCGGGAGTGGCGACTGCGAGCAGTACTTC.

The CDR3 spells CASSRPKLFF. For the CDR3, the DNA is TGTGCCAGCAGTAGACCAAAACTGTTTTTT. The V gene is TRBV7-3, the J gene TRBJ1-4; D remains unclear. The V end was cut by 6 bases, the J end by 10 bases, with 6 bases between. This CDR3 spans 10 amino acids. Per germline, CDR1 SGHTA and CDR2 FQGTGA.

The chain employs TRBV12-3 or TRBV12-4 and TRBJ2-7; D gene uncertain. The length of the CDR3 is 14 residues. Trimming took 1 base from V and 3 from J, leaving 10 bases between them. CDR3 nucleotides: TGTGCCAGCAGTTTAGGGACCGGTAACTACGAGCAGTACTTC. Translation gives CASSLGTGNYEQYF.